Below, 26 T cell receptor beta chains from the same sample are listed, as sequenced in a study of shared clonotypes between healthy human individuals. Data came from immunoSEQ multiplex PCR; TCRdb stores just in-frame clones and leaves some out. This table has about 2,200,000 clones, 85% to 95% appearing once. CD45RO-negative, CCR7-positively selected cells formed the naive CD8 fraction, excluding terminally differentiated effector memory CD45RA+ cells. Material for sequencing was naive CD8+ T cells from PBMCs. Receptors originate from a man between 18 and 35 years old in good health. Some clones in this sample may be carry-over from other donors' samples.

The J gene is TRBJ2-2, the V gene TRBV12-5, with D perhaps matching TRBD1 (7 bases). The V gene's germline CDR1 is LGHNT and CDR2 FRNRAP. The CDR3 spans 21 residues. V shed 5 bases and J shed 5 bases, with 33 bases lying between them. The CDR3 loop reads CASGPKPSTEGALSSTGELFF. The DNA for the CDR3 is TGTGCTAGTGGTCCCAAACCATCCACGGAGGGGGCCCTCTCCTCGACCGGGGAGCTGTTTTTT.

On this clone itself: Other nucleotide sequences from this sample produce the same CDR3. This chain connects TRBV30 to TRBJ2-3; D may be TRBD1 (6 bases). The V gene's germline CDR1 is GTSNPN and CDR2 SVGIG (reference sequence). The CDR3 spans 14 residues. The V and J ends lost 1 base and 1 base respectively, with 9 bases between them. CDR3 DNA: TGTGCCTGGAGTGCGACAGGCGGCACAGATACGCAGTATTTT. Protein sequence: CAWSATGGTDTQYF.

The chain uses TRBV21-1 and TRBJ1-1. TRBV21-1 is designated a pseudogene. This CDR3 contains 13 residues. The CDR3 protein is CASSKARTAEAFF. As DNA, the CDR3 is TGTGCCAGCAGCAAAGCCCGGACTGCAGAAGCTTTCTTT.

J is TRBJ1-2 and V is TRBV6-5; D unclear. The CDR3 has 14 residues. Trimming removed 0 bases from V and 6 bases from J, with 11 bases in between. Germline-derived CDR1 and CDR2 are MNHEY and SVGAGI. The CDR3 loop is CASSYSDTIDGYTF. CDR3 in DNA: TGTGCCAGCAGTTACTCCGACACGATCGATGGCTACACCTTC.

This chain connects TRBV18 to TRBJ1-1; D remains ambiguous. Germline CDR1 reads KGHSH; CDR2 reads LQKENI. Trimming removed 1 base at V and 6 bases at J, with 3 bases between. The CDR3 loop spans 11 amino acids. CDR3 region: CASSPQAEAFF. As DNA, the CDR3 is TGTGCCAGCTCACCACAAGCTGAAGCTTTCTTT. The variable domain in full, completed from reference TRBV18 and TRBJ1-1, reads NAGVMQNPRHLVRRRGQEARLRCSPMKGHSHVYWYRQLPEEGLKFMVYLQKENIIDESGMPKERFSAEFPKEGPSILRIQQVVRGDSAAYFCASSPQAEAFFGQGTRLTVV.

The chain links TRBV2 to TRBJ2-5; the match to TRBD1 covers 10 bases. V lost 6 bases and J lost 5; bases outside the gene matches: 6. The CDR3 is 14 residues long. The germline V gene encodes CDR1 SNHLY and CDR2 FYNNEI. Here the CDR3 DNA reads TGTGCCAGCAGGACAGGGGGCGCGAAGGAGACCCAGTACTTC. Translation: CASRTGGAKETQYF.

The sample holds one count of this clone. The chain combines TRBV7-9 with TRBJ2-1; D gene uncertain. The V end was cut by 5 bases, the J end by 8 bases, with 10 bases between. The CDR3 is 12 residues long. Germline V gene data show CDR1 as SEHNR and CDR2 as FQNEAQ (reference sequence). The CDR3: CASSQGRYEQFF. DNA of the CDR3: TGTGCCAGCAGCCAAGGCCGGTATGAGCAGTTCTTC.

V usage is TRBV4-1 and J usage is TRBJ2-3; 11 bases align to TRBD1. Germline values: CDR1 MGHRA, CDR2 YSYEKL. The junction had 8 bases not matched to a gene; V was cut back by 5 bases and J by 4 bases. There are 16 residues in the CDR3. CDR3: CASSSRDRGGADTQYF. CDR3 sequence (DNA): TGCGCCAGCAGCAGCCGGGACAGGGGGGGGGCAGATACGCAGTATTTT.

J is TRBJ2-2 and V is TRBV27; perhaps TRBD2 as D (6 bases). CDR3 size: 12 residues. CDR1 and CDR2 from the germline V gene are MNHEY and SMNVEV (reference sequence). The V end was cut by 8 bases, the J end by 5 bases, with 9 bases between. This CDR3 is CASLGGTGELFF. For the CDR3, the DNA is TGTGCCAGCCTCGGGGGTACCGGGGAGCTGTTTTTT.

J is TRBJ2-1 and V is TRBV6-5; tentatively, D is TRBD1 (7 bases). The CDR3 runs to 15 residues. In germline, CDR1 is MNHEY, CDR2 SVGAGI. V was pared by 6 bases and J by 6 bases, with 18 bases between. The CDR3 bases are TGTGCCAGCAGCCCGGGACAGAGGGGACTCAATGAGCAGTTCTTC. Translation gives CASSPGQRGLNEQFF.

V gene TRBV7-9 combines with J gene TRBJ2-5; TRBD1 matches at 7 bases. The CDR3 covers 17 residues. Germline V gives CDR1 SEHNR, CDR2 FQNEAQ (reference sequence). The V and J ends lost 1 base and 0 bases, in that order; junction bases with no gene match: 8. The CDR3 DNA reads TGTGCCAGCAGCTTAGTATTTACAGGGGCGTACCAAGAGACCCAGTACTTC. Translated, it gives CASSLVFTGAYQETQYF.

The CDR3 coding sequence is TGTGCCACCAGGAGGACAGGCAGCTCCTACGAGCAGTACTTC. Protein: CATRRTGSSYEQYF. J is TRBJ2-7 and V is TRBV15, with 7 bases lining up with TRBD1. Per the germline V gene, CDR1 is LNHNV and CDR2 is YYDKDF (reference sequence). Trimming at V came to 6 bases and at J to 0 bases, leaving 5 bases not matched to a gene. The CDR3 loop spans 14 amino acids.

V is TRBV7-8 and J is TRBJ1-4; 9 bases are shared with TRBD1. Trimming removed 5 bases from V and 5 bases from J; junction bases left unmatched: 9. Germline CDR1 and CDR2: SGHVS and FQNEAQ. The CDR3 loop spans 16 amino acids. CDR3 residues: CASSRNRGRPNEKLFF. CDR3 nucleotide sequence: TGTGCCAGCAGCAGAAACAGGGGGCGGCCAAATGAAAAACTGTTTTTT.

The V call is TRBV19, the J call TRBJ2-2, with 11 nucleotides matching TRBD1. The V segment lost 5 bases and the J segment 5 bases; nucleotides outside the gene matches: 7. Germline lookup yields CDR1 LNHDA and CDR2 SQIVND (reference sequence). The CDR3 totals 16 residues. As DNA, the CDR3 is TGTGCCAGTAGTCCCGGACAGGGGGCGAGGACCGGGGAGCTGTTTTTT. Translation: CASSPGQGARTGELFF.

This chain joins TRBV7-9 and TRBJ2-2, with D unresolved. V dropped 7 bases and J dropped 5 bases, with 11 bases sitting between them. Germline CDR1 reads SEHNR; CDR2 reads FQNEAQ (reference sequence). This CDR3 has 13 residues. In DNA form, the CDR3 reads TGTGCCAGCACCGACTGGGGTACCGGGGAGCTGTTTTTT. Translation gives CASTDWGTGELFF.

This chain uses TRBV4-1 with TRBJ1-5; 7 bases align to TRBD1. From germline, CDR1 is MGHRA and CDR2 YSYEKL. The CDR3 length is 18 residues. The V segment lost 1 base and the J segment 5 bases; nucleotides outside the gene matches: 14. The CDR3 nucleotides are TGCGCCAGCAGCCAAGGGGTGACCGCGACAGGGAGACATCAGCCCCAGCATTTT. Encoded protein: CASSQGVTATGRHQPQHF.

In its sample, this clone was seen once. The genes are TRBV7-9 and TRBJ1-1; D call uncertain. CDR1 and CDR2 from the germline V gene are SEHNR and FQNEAQ (reference sequence). The CDR3 is made up of 15 amino acids. Between the trimmed V and J ends, which lost 7 bases and 3 bases, there was a span of 18 bases. The CDR3 region is CASKFGQLEDTEAFF. The CDR3 DNA follows: TGTGCCAGCAAATTTGGGCAACTAGAAGACACTGAAGCTTTCTTT.

The chain recombines TRBV14 with TRBJ2-2; 10 positions match TRBD2. The CDR3 is 16 residues long. CDR1 is SGHDN, CDR2 FVKESK, per germline. J was trimmed by 3 bases and V by 2 bases; bases with no gene match: 3. CDR3 residues: CASSQWLAGDTGELFF. The CDR3 nucleotides are TGTGCCAGCAGCCAATGGCTAGCGGGAGACACCGGGGAGCTGTTTTTT.

The chain has TRBV4-1 and TRBJ2-5; 8 bases match TRBD1. This CDR3 is 15 amino acids long. Germline trimming cut 4 bases from V and 1 base from J; bases unmatched to any gene: 5. The germline CDR1 and CDR2 sequences are MGHRA and YSYEKL. Written as DNA, the CDR3 is TGCGCCAGCAGCCGCAGGGACAGGCCCCAAGAGACCCAGTACTTC. The encoded protein is CASSRRDRPQETQYF.

The J gene is TRBJ1-1, the V gene TRBV23-1; D ambiguous. TRBV23-1 is an open reading frame, and its role is uncertain. V was cut by 0 bases and J by 2 bases, with 10 bases left in between. The CDR3 length is 15 residues. The CDR3 is CASSQSRTVNTEAFF. DNA of the CDR3: TGCGCCAGCAGTCAATCTAGGACGGTTAACACTGAAGCTTTCTTT.

V gene TRBV7-7 combines with J gene TRBJ2-2, with TRBD1 matching over 8 bases. Germline-derived CDR1 and CDR2 are SSHAT and FNYEAQ (reference sequence). After removal of 1 base from V and 6 bases from J, the junction contained 10 bases not matched to a gene. This CDR3 is 17 amino acids long. This CDR3 reads CASSLGPGQVFPGELFF. The CDR3, as DNA: TGTGCCAGCAGCTTAGGGCCGGGACAGGTTTTTCCCGGGGAGCTGTTTTTT.

The rearrangement joins TRBV5-1 to TRBJ2-3; no clear D. The CDR3 covers 15 residues. CDR1 is SGHRS and CDR2 is YFSETQ in the germline V gene. Trimming stripped 7 bases from V and 2 bases from J, with 17 bases between. The DNA of the CDR3 is TGCGCCAGCGCTAACACCCGTCCGGCCACAGATACGCAGTATTTT. Amino acid sequence: CASANTRPATDTQYF. Full variable domain (outside the CDR3, taken from reference TRBV5-1 and TRBJ2-3): KAGVTQTPRYLIKTRGQQVTLSCSPISGHRSVSWYQQTPGQGLQFLFEYFSETQRNKGNFPGRFSGRQFSNSRSEMNVSTLELGDSALYLCASANTRPATDTQYFGPGTRLTVL.

The chain carries TRBV28 and TRBJ2-3; 16 nucleotides agree with TRBD2. J lost 7 bases, V lost 5 bases, and 6 bases had no gene match. The CDR3 has 16 amino acids. The germline gives CDR1 MDHEN, CDR2 SYDVKM. CDR3 region: CASSPRGLAGGNTQYF. CDR3 DNA: TGTGCCAGCAGTCCCCGGGGACTAGCGGGAGGGAATACGCAGTATTTT.

V gene TRBV11-1 combines with J gene TRBJ2-2, with unresolved D. This CDR3 comprises 13 residues. Germline V lookup: CDR1 SGHAT, CDR2 FQDESV (reference sequence). Trimming cost V 1 base and J 11 bases, with 11 bases left between them. The CDR3 sequence is CASSLDGETELFF. DNA of the CDR3: TGTGCCAGCAGCTTAGACGGCGAAACCGAGCTGTTTTTT. Full variable domain (rest looked up from reference TRBV11-1 and TRBJ2-2): EAEVAQSPRYKITEKSQAVAFWCDPISGHATLYWYRQILGQGPELLVQFQDESVVDDSQLPKDRFSAERLKGVDSTLKIQPAELGDSAMYLCASSLDGETELFFGEGSRLTVL.

The rearrangement links TRBV11-1 to TRBJ1-2; TRBD1 might be the D (6 bases). The germline V gene encodes CDR1 SGHAT and CDR2 FQDESV (reference sequence). V was cut by 0 bases and J by 4 bases, with 9 bases left in between. The CDR3 contains 14 residues. The CDR3 sequence: CASSLAPDSYGYTF. The CDR3 DNA reads TGTGCCAGCAGCTTAGCGCCGGACAGCTATGGCTACACCTTC.

The genes are TRBV4-2 and TRBJ2-1, with D maybe TRBD2 (6 bases). The CDR3 extends over 16 amino acids. Trimming removed 7 bases from V and 7 bases from J, with 23 bases in between. The germline V gene encodes CDR1 LGHNA and CDR2 YNFKEQ. In DNA, the CDR3 is TGTGCCAGCACCCGATCGGGCGCGGGATCTGGTAATGAGCAGTTCTTC. Amino acids: CASTRSGAGSGNEQFF.